The source of this T cell receptor beta chain is a study of OX40 agonist ivuxolimab in advanced cancers. Study as a whole: The study gave patients intravenous ivuxolimab at 0.01 to 10 mg/kg every 2 weeks. There were three patients with partial responses, one having hepatocellular carcinoma and two cutaneous melanoma.

Assay: immunoSEQ multiplex PCR; the TCRdb copy retains only in-frame clones and omits some. The profile shows about 77,000 clones, about nine tenths of them singletons. CDR3 length: 12 residues. V was clipped by 5 bases and J by 5 bases, with 12 bases between them. CDR1 is GTSNPN and CDR2 is SVGIG in the germline V gene (reference sequence). Patients with a history of autoimmune disease or on systemic immunosuppression were excluded. This specimen consisted of CD4+ or CD8+ T cells sorted from blood, obtained in a trial of the OX40 agonist ivuxolimab. This TCR was recovered from an adult with an advanced solid tumor such as melanoma, head and neck, liver or kidney cancer. V usage is TRBV30 and J usage is TRBJ2-5; D perhaps matches TRBD2 (5 bases). The CDR3 DNA reads as TGTGCCTGGTCCACGGGGTTTGAGACCCAGTACTTC. This translates into CAWSTGFETQYF.